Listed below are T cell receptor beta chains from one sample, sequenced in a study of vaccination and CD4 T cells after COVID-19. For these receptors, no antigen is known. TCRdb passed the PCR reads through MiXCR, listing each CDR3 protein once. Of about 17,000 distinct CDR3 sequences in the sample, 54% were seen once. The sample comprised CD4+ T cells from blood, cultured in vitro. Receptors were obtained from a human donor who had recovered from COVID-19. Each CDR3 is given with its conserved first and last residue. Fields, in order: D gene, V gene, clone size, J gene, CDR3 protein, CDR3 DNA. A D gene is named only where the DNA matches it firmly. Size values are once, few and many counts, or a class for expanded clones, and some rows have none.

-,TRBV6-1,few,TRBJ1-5,CASTRTDYSNQPQHF,TGTGCCAGCACACGGACAGATTATAGCAATCAGCCCCAGCATTTT
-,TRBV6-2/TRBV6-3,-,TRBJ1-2,CASSSRRDIAGYTF,TGTGCCAGCAGTTCCCGCCGGGACATCGCTGGCTACACCTTC
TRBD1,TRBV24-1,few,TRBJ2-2,CASSGTGGFGWNTGELFF,TGTGCCAGCTCCGGGACAGGGGGTTTCGGGTGGAACACCGGGGAGCTGTTTTTT
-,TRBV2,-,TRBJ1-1,CASRPPPGLGMNTEAFF,TGTGCCAGCAGACCCCCCCCAGGGTTGGGGATGAACACTGAAGCTTTCTTT
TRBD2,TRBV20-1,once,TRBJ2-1,CSARVPSGRIIGSEQFF,TGCAGTGCTAGAGTACCTAGCGGGAGGATAATCGGCAGTGAGCAGTTCTTC
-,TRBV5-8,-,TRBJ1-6,CASSRVVNSPLHF,TGTGCCAGCAGCAGGGTGGTAAATTCACCCCTCCACTTT
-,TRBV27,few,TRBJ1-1,CASSLSFLLNTEAFF,TGTGCCAGCAGTTTATCCTTCCTCTTGAACACTGAAGCTTTCTTT
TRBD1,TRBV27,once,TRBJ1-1,CASRKTGGAGTEAFF,TGTGCCAGCAGGAAGACAGGGGGCGCGGGCACTGAAGCTTTCTTT
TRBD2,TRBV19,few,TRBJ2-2,CASSMTSGTTGELFF,TGTGCCAGTAGTATGACTAGCGGGACCACCGGGGAGCTGTTTTTT
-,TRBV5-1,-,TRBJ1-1,CASYHSQNTEAFF,TGCGCCAGTTACCACTCCCAGAACACTGAAGCTTTCTTT